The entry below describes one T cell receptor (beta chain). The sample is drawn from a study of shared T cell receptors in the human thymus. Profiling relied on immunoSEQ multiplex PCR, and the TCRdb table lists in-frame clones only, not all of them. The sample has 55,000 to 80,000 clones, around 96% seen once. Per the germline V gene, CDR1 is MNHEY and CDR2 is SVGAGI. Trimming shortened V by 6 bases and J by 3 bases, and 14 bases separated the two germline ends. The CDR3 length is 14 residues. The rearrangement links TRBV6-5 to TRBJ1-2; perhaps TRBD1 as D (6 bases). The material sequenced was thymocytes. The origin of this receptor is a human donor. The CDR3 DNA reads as TGTGCCAGCAGACCATGGACAGCCTACTATGGCTACACCTTC. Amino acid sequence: CASRPWTAYYGYTF.